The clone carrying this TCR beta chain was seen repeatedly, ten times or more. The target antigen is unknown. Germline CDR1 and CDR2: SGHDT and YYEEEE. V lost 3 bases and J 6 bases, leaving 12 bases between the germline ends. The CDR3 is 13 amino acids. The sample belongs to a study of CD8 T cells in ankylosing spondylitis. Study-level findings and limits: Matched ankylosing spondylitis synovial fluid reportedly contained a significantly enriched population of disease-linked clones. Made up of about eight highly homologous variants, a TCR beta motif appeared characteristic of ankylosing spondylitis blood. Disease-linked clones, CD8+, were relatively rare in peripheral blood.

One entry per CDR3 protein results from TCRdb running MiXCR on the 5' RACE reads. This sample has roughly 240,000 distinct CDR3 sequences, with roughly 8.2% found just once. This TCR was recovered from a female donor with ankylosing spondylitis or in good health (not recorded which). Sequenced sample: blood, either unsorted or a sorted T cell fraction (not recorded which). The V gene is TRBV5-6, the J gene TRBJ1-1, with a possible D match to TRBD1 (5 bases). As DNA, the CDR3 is TGTGCCAGCAGCTCGGCACACAGGCCTGAAGCTTTCTTT. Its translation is CASSSAHRPEAFF.